This TCR beta chain was identified during a study of blood T cells in healthy people across ages. Together with a sample-barcoded 5' primer, a J-beta primer mix was included in a second PCR lasting about 7 to 11 cycles. TCRdb re-called the 5' RACE reads through MiXCR, storing one row per CDR3 protein. In the table there are about 1.4 million distinct CDR3 sequences, 59% of which are singletons. This CDR3 has 16 amino acids. The junction had 14 bases not matched to a gene; V was cut back by 7 bases and J by 2 bases. Per the germline V gene, CDR1 is MNHNS and CDR2 is SASEGT. The origin of this receptor is a young man in good health. The sequenced material came from blood. The rearrangement links TRBV6-1 to TRBJ2-7; TRBD1 matches at 7 bases. The chain's CDR3 is CASKRNDRDLTYEQYF. The DNA for the CDR3 is TGTGCCAGCAAACGAAACGACAGGGATCTAACCTACGAGCAGTACTTC.